The 23 T cell receptor beta chains below all came from one sample that was sequenced in a study of cytomegalovirus exposure and HLA in healthy donors (dated by TCRdb to 2015 to 2018). The method was the immunoSEQ multiplex PCR assay. The table was pulled from immuneACCESS by TCRdb, which kept in-frame rearrangements only. Such tables lose some clones; where checked, under half of the loss comes from unresolved V genes, and the rest has no known cause. Counted in this sample were tens of thousands of clones; 95% to 97% of them appeared once. Under 2.5% of the sample is taken by the ten largest. Material: PBMCs. All receptors derive from a young man in good health and CMV-seronegative.

V gene TRBV30 combines with J gene TRBJ2-7, with D tentatively TRBD1 (6 bases). Germline lookup yields CDR1 GTSNPN and CDR2 SVGIG (reference sequence). Trimming took off 1 base at V and 6 bases at J, with 13 bases between the two ends. The CDR3 runs 13 residues. In nucleotides, the CDR3 is TGTGCCTGGAGTGACGAACAGGGCGTCGAGCAGTACTTC. Its protein is CAWSDEQGVEQYF.

The genes are TRBV7-9 and TRBJ2-5; TRBD1 agrees at 9 bases. Germline loops: CDR1 SEHNR, CDR2 FQNEAQ (reference sequence). The length of the CDR3 is 14 residues. With V trimmed by 7 bases and J by 5 bases, 8 bases remained unmatched. CDR3 DNA sequence: TGTGCCAGCACCAAACAGGGGGCTTTGGAGACCCAGTACTTC. Translated: CASTKQGALETQYF.

V is TRBV6-1 and J is TRBJ2-3; D ambiguous. CDR3 length: 14 residues. With 7 bases removed from V and 0 bases from J, the gap between germline ends came to 11 bases. The germline V gene has CDR1 MNHNS and CDR2 SASEGT. Here the CDR3 DNA reads TGTGCCAGCACACGGCTAGTCAGCACAGATACGCAGTATTTT. Its translation is CASTRLVSTDTQYF.

The CDR3 sequence is CASTGSSYEQYF. CDR3 bases: TGTGCCAGCACAGGCTCTTCCTACGAGCAGTACTTC. V is TRBV6-1 and J is TRBJ2-7, with D hard to call. Trimming took 7 bases from V and 1 from J, leaving 8 bases between them. This CDR3 spans 12 amino acids. The V gene's germline CDR1 is MNHNS and CDR2 SASEGT.

J is TRBJ2-2 and V is TRBV5-1; 7 nucleotides line up with TRBD1. Trimming removed 6 bases from V and 0 bases from J; junction bases left unmatched: 5. The CDR3 length is 15 residues. Germline loops: CDR1 SGHRS, CDR2 YFSETQ. CDR3 amino acids: CASIEGAPNTGELFF. In nucleotides, the CDR3 is TGCGCCAGCATAGAGGGGGCCCCGAACACCGGGGAGCTGTTTTTT.

The chain employs TRBV6-6 and TRBJ2-7; 7 bases agree with TRBD2. The V gene end was trimmed by 0 bases and the J gene end by 7 bases; junction bases not matched to a gene: 9. The V gene's germline CDR1 is MNHNY and CDR2 SVGAGI (reference sequence). There are 15 residues in the CDR3. CDR3 in DNA: TGTGCCAGCAGTTACTCTGGGACTACCTCAGGGGAGCAGTACTTC. This gives the protein CASSYSGTTSGEQYF.

V gene TRBV18 combines with J gene TRBJ1-6; D is possibly TRBD1 (5 bases). V lost 6 bases to trimming and J lost 7 bases, with 7 bases between them. This CDR3 region has 12 residues. Germline V CDR1 and CDR2: KGHSH, LQKENI. Here the CDR3 DNA reads TGTGCCAGCTCGCACAGGAATTCACCCCTCCACTTT. Protein: CASSHRNSPLHF.

This rearrangement joins TRBV6-1 to TRBJ1-1, with 9 bases aligning to TRBD1. Looked up from germline, CDR1 is MNHNS and CDR2 is SASEGT. The CDR3 sequence is 12 residues long. Trimming removed 11 bases from V and 5 bases from J; junction bases left unmatched: 6. The CDR3 region is CAVYRGRTEAFF. For the CDR3, the DNA is TGTGCCGTTTACAGGGGGCGGACTGAAGCTTTCTTT.

This sequence joins TRBV2 and TRBJ2-6; TRBD1 agrees at 7 bases. Germline CDR1 SNHLY, CDR2 FYNNEI. V was pared by 11 bases and J by 0 bases, with 4 bases of the junction left unmatched. CDR3 length equals 14 residues. CDR3 in amino acids: CACTGASGANVLTF. The CDR3 DNA follows: TGTGCCTGTACAGGGGCCTCTGGGGCCAACGTCCTGACTTTC.

V is TRBV5-1 and J is TRBJ2-2; maybe TRBD2 (5 bases). CDR3 length: 16 residues. Germline loops: CDR1 SGHRS, CDR2 YFSETQ. V was shortened by 4 bases and J by 2 bases, with 15 bases between the two germline ends. The CDR3 region is CASSLGLEANTGELFF. CDR3 coding DNA: TGCGCCAGCAGCCTAGGACTCGAAGCTAACACCGGGGAGCTGTTTTTT.

The CDR3 nucleotides are TGCGCCAGCAGCCAAGATGAGCTAGCGGGACCTTGGGAGCAGTACTTC. As protein: CASSQDELAGPWEQYF. The gene calls are TRBV4-1 and TRBJ2-7, with 9 nucleotides matching TRBD2. In germline, CDR1 is MGHRA, CDR2 YSYEKL. The CDR3 is 16 residues long. After removal of 0 bases from V and 7 bases from J, the junction contained 10 bases not matched to a gene.

The V and J genes are TRBV6-1 and TRBJ2-3; TRBD1 agrees at 9 bases. The V segment lost 3 bases and the J segment 5 bases; nucleotides outside the gene matches: 3. Per germline, CDR1 MNHNS and CDR2 SASEGT. This CDR3 has 14 residues. The CDR3 sequence is CASSETGGVDTQYF. The CDR3 coding sequence is TGTGCCAGCAGTGAGACAGGGGGGGTAGATACGCAGTATTTT.

The chain couples TRBV11-1 to TRBJ1-1; a weak D match, TRBD1 (6 bases). Per the germline V gene, CDR1 is SGHAT and CDR2 is FQDESV (reference sequence). V lost 5 bases and J 3 bases, leaving 16 bases between the germline ends. This CDR3 region has 15 residues. CDR3 sequence reads: CASSPPGGADTEAFF. In DNA form, the CDR3 reads TGTGCCAGCAGCCCCCCGGGGGGCGCGGACACTGAAGCTTTCTTT.

The rearrangement links TRBV19 to TRBJ2-5; D is possibly TRBD1 (5 bases). V lost 2 bases to trimming and J lost 5 bases, with 9 bases between them. The germline V gene encodes CDR1 LNHDA and CDR2 SQIVND (reference sequence). The CDR3 runs to 13 residues. The DNA of the CDR3 is TGTGCCAGTAGTATATTTCAGGGTGAGACCCAGTACTTC. Its protein product is CASSIFQGETQYF.

V and J are TRBV6-6 and TRBJ1-6; 7 nucleotides agree with TRBD1. CDR1 is MNHNY and CDR2 is SVGAGI in the germline V gene (reference sequence). V lost 2 bases and J lost 5; bases outside the gene matches: 0. The length of the CDR3 is 14 residues. For the CDR3, the DNA is TGTGCCAGCAGTTACGGGACAGATAATTCACCCCTCCACTTT. Its protein product is CASSYGTDNSPLHF.

V is TRBV29-1 and J is TRBJ2-6; possibly TRBD1 for D (6 bases). Germline-derived CDR1 and CDR2 are SQVTM and ANQGSEA. This CDR3 region has 15 residues. Trimming pared 7 bases from V and 0 bases from J, leaving 13 bases between. The CDR3 is CSAKGGSSGANVLTF. Here the CDR3 DNA reads TGCAGCGCTAAAGGGGGATCCTCTGGGGCCAACGTCCTGACTTTC. The full variable domain, in which reference TRBV29-1 and TRBJ2-6 provide the parts outside the CDR3, is SAVISQKPSRDICQRGTSLTIQCQVDSQVTMMFWYRQQPGQSLTLIATANQGSEATYESGFVIDKFPISRPNLTFSTLTVSNMSPEDSSIYLCSAKGGSSGANVLTFGAGSRLTVL.

The chain joins TRBV30 to TRBJ1-2; D perhaps matches TRBD1 (6 bases). The germline gives CDR1 GTSNPN, CDR2 SVGIG (reference sequence). The V gene lost 3 bases and the J gene lost 8 bases, with 16 bases spanning the gap. CDR3 size: 13 residues. The DNA of the CDR3 is TGTGCCTGGAGCCGACAGGTTTCTACGGGCTACACCTTC. Translating it yields CAWSRQVSTGYTF.

The chain couples TRBV19 to TRBJ2-7; 8 nucleotides match TRBD2. The CDR3 extends over 14 amino acids. Germline lookup yields CDR1 LNHDA and CDR2 SQIVND (reference sequence). With V trimmed by 5 bases and J by 5 bases, 8 bases remained unmatched. CDR3 amino acids: CASSLTSAPHEQYF. The CDR3 DNA is TGTGCCAGTAGTCTGACTAGCGCCCCCCACGAGCAGTACTTC.

Worth noting for this clone: At one boundary the junction diverges from the germline segment, which might be a read error. The chain joins TRBV7-7 to TRBJ1-1; 8 bases line up with TRBD1. Germline assignment: CDR1 SSHAT and CDR2 FNYEAQ (reference sequence). The CDR3 extends over 12 amino acids. In nucleotides, the CDR3 is TGTGCTAGCAGCGCCGGGACAGGAGAAGCTTTCTTT. Its protein product is CASSAGTGEAFF.

The chain combines TRBV10-2 with TRBJ2-7; the match to TRBD2 covers 7 bases. Germline V gives CDR1 WSHSY, CDR2 SAAADI. J gave up 2 bases and V 7 bases, and 5 bases lay outside the gene matches. This CDR3 has 13 amino acids. The DNA of the CDR3 is TGCGCCAGCACCCTCGGGACTACCTACGAGCAGTACTTC. Amino acid sequence: CASTLGTTYEQYF.

V is TRBV9 and J is TRBJ2-3, with 8 bases that match TRBD1. CDR1 and CDR2 from the germline V gene are SGDLS and YYNGEE. The V gene end was trimmed by 4 bases and the J gene end by 1 base; junction bases not matched to a gene: 5. The CDR3 covers 15 residues. This CDR3 reads CASSWTGTGTDTQYF. CDR3 in DNA: TGTGCCAGCAGCTGGACAGGGACAGGCACAGATACGCAGTATTTT.

The rearrangement joins TRBV4-1 to TRBJ1-2, with a tentative D call TRBD1 (5 bases). This CDR3 is built from 13 residues. The V and J ends lost 4 bases and 4 bases respectively, with 10 bases between them. Germline CDR1 is MGHRA and CDR2 is YSYEKL. The CDR3: CASSLGRSYGYTF. The DNA for the CDR3 is TGCGCCAGCAGCCTGGGGCGCTCCTATGGCTACACCTTC.

V gene TRBV19 combines with J gene TRBJ1-3, with 7 bases that match TRBD1. The CDR3 sequence is 17 residues long. Germline trimming cut 4 bases from V and 4 bases from J; bases unmatched to any gene: 13. Germline V gives CDR1 LNHDA, CDR2 SQIVND (reference sequence). The CDR3 here is CASSSDPTGVYGNTIYF. The DNA for the CDR3 is TGTGCCAGTAGTAGTGATCCAACAGGGGTCTACGGAAACACCATATATTTT.